Presented here are 28 T cell receptor beta chains from one specimen sequenced in a study of molecular identifiers for immune sequencing clone quantification. Each CDR3 protein gets one entry after TCRdb re-called the PCR reads with MiXCR. This sample has some 580,000 distinct CDR3 sequences, with approximately 24% found just once. The specimen was naive CD8+ T cells from blood, with Jurkat cell RNA spiked in. Subset meaning: FACS-sorted CD8+CD4-CCR7+CD45RA+ naive T cells. The origin of the receptors is a human donor in good health. Some libraries in this study had Jurkat cell RNA spiked in.

This chain joins TRBV12-3 or TRBV12-4 and TRBJ2-3; D gene unclear. V was trimmed by 5 bases and J by 5 bases, leaving 11 bases between them. CDR3 length: 13 residues. This CDR3 reads CASSPTRQDTQYF. Written as DNA, the CDR3 is TGTGCCAGCAGTCCGACACGCCAAGATACGCAGTATTTT.

At least ten counts were recorded for this clonotype. V gene TRBV20-1 combines with J gene TRBJ1-3, with TRBD1 as a possible D gene (6 bases). This CDR3 region has 17 residues. Germline V CDR1 and CDR2: DFQATT, SNEGSKA (reference sequence). V lost 0 bases, J lost 0 bases, and 15 bases lay in between. The CDR3 DNA sequence: TGCAGTGCTAGAGACCCGGACAGCCGCTTCTCTGGAAACACCATATATTTT. Protein product: CSARDPDSRFSGNTIYF.

This clonotype was counted at least ten times. The chain's CDR3 is CASSSYSGAQETQYF. CDR3 DNA sequence: TGTGCCAGCAGCTCCTACAGTGGAGCTCAAGAGACCCAGTACTTC. The V and J genes are TRBV7-9 and TRBJ2-5; no clear D gene. V was trimmed by 4 bases and J by 2 bases, leaving 14 bases between them. This CDR3 has 15 residues. CDR1 and CDR2 (germline): SEHNR, FQNEAQ (reference sequence). Drawing the rest from reference TRBV7-9 and TRBJ2-5, the complete variable domain is DTGVSQNPRHKITKRGQNVTFRCDPISEHNRLYWYRQTLGQGPEFLTYFQNEAQLEKSRLLSDRFSAERPKGSFSTLEIQRTEQGDSAMYLCASSSYSGAQETQYFGPGTRLLVL.

This clonotype was observed many times. A read error may produce the germline difference seen at one junction end. The chain links TRBV7-7 to TRBJ2-2, with D uncertain. From germline, CDR1 is SSHAT and CDR2 FNYEAQ (reference sequence). This CDR3 is 12 amino acids long. DNA of the CDR3: TGTGCTAGCAGCTCAATAGCCGGGGAGCTGTTTTTT. It encodes CASSSIAGELFF.

V usage is TRBV7-9 and J usage is TRBJ2-1; D is perhaps TRBD2 (5 bases). The CDR3 is made up of 15 amino acids. Germline CDR1 is SEHNR and CDR2 is FQNEAQ (reference sequence). Trimming took off 4 bases at V and 5 bases at J, with 15 bases between the two ends. CDR3 amino acids: CASSSTSLADNEQFF. The CDR3 DNA is TGTGCCAGCAGCTCAACTAGTCTTGCCGACAATGAGCAGTTCTTC. Looking up the rest from reference TRBV7-9 and TRBJ2-1 gives the full variable domain: DTGVSQNPRHKITKRGQNVTFRCDPISEHNRLYWYRQTLGQGPEFLTYFQNEAQLEKSRLLSDRFSAERPKGSFSTLEIQRTEQGDSAMYLCASSSTSLADNEQFFGPGTRLTVL.

The table lists this clonotype with a few counts. This sequence joins TRBV28 and TRBJ1-5, with TRBD1 identical over 7 bases. Trimming at V came to 5 bases and at J to 7 bases, leaving 14 bases not matched to a gene. The germline CDR1 and CDR2 sequences are MDHEN and SYDVKM. This CDR3 is 16 amino acids long. CDR3 residues: CASSPETGKSEQPQHF. CDR3 DNA: TGTGCCAGCAGTCCCGAGACAGGGAAATCAGAACAGCCCCAGCATTTT.

V is TRBV5-5 and J is TRBJ1-1; D is possibly TRBD1 (5 bases). Per germline, CDR1 SGHKS and CDR2 YYEKEE (reference sequence). CDR3 size: 20 residues. Trimming stripped 4 bases from V and 0 bases from J, with 28 bases between. CDR3 sequence reads: CASSPVGEDSPPLMNTEAFF. CDR3 bases: TGTGCCAGCAGCCCGGTGGGGGAGGACTCCCCACCCCTTATGAACACTGAAGCTTTCTTT.

The chain is built from TRBV3-1 and TRBJ1-3, with D perhaps TRBD1 (6 bases). Germline-derived CDR1 and CDR2 are LGHDT and YNNKEL (reference sequence). V was cut by 0 bases and J by 1 base, with 10 bases left in between. CDR3 length equals 16 residues. Written as DNA, the CDR3 is TGTGCCAGCAGCCAAGATTGGGGGGCGTCTGGAAACACCATATATTTT. This encodes CASSQDWGASGNTIYF.

As for this clonotype: This may arise from a read error, as a much more abundant clone is one base away. V is TRBV12-3 or TRBV12-4 and J is TRBJ2-3; tentatively, D is TRBD2 (5 bases). CDR3 length: 15 amino acids. V lost 7 bases, J lost 1 base, and 15 bases lay in between. The CDR3 sequence: CASTHGELRTDTQYF. The CDR3 bases are TGTGCCAGCACCCACGGGGAACTGCGCACAGATACGCAGTATTTT.

This chain's CDR3 is CSARTSGGYEQYF. For the CDR3, the DNA is TGCAGTGCACGGACTAGCGGGGGCTACGAGCAGTACTTC. The chain combines TRBV20-1 with TRBJ2-7; TRBD2 matches at 13 bases. There are 13 residues in the CDR3. Germline V gives CDR1 DFQATT, CDR2 SNEGSKA (reference sequence). Trimming took 6 bases from V and 3 from J; bases not matched to a gene: 2.

This clonotype was picked up many times. This chain links TRBV7-8 with TRBJ2-2, with D unresolved. The V gene lost 2 bases and the J gene lost 4 bases, with 5 bases spanning the gap. CDR1 SGHVS and CDR2 FQNEAQ come from the germline V gene. There are 13 residues in the CDR3. The CDR3 sequence: CASSLMVTGELFF. DNA for the CDR3: TGTGCCAGCAGCTTAATGGTCACCGGGGAGCTGTTTTTT.

This clonotype appeared many times. The chain carries TRBV7-9 and TRBJ2-6; weak D call: TRBD2 (6 bases). The CDR3 has 15 amino acids. The germline V gene encodes CDR1 SEHNR and CDR2 FQNEAQ (reference sequence). V was cut by 5 bases and J by 4 bases, with 12 bases left in between. This CDR3 reads CASSAGMSGANVLTF. CDR3 nucleotide sequence: TGTGCCAGCAGCGCGGGGATGTCGGGGGCCAACGTCCTGACTTTC.

This clonotype has a handful of counts. The rearrangement links TRBV28 to TRBJ1-1, with D uncertain. The V end was cut by 6 bases, the J end by 0 bases, with 5 bases between. Germline CDR1 MDHEN, CDR2 SYDVKM. This CDR3 has 12 residues. CDR3 coding DNA: TGTGCCAGCAGGGAGGTGAACACTGAAGCTTTCTTT. Translation gives CASREVNTEAFF.

This clonotype appeared many times. The chain combines TRBV2 with TRBJ2-3; 8 bases are a match to TRBD2. J was trimmed by 2 bases and V by 9 bases; bases with no gene match: 7. The CDR3 spans 14 residues. Germline V lookup: CDR1 SNHLY, CDR2 FYNNEI. The CDR3 region is CARWTSPSTDTQYF. The CDR3 nucleotides are TGTGCCAGGTGGACTAGCCCTTCCACAGATACGCAGTATTTT.

In its sample, this clonotype was seen many times. The gene calls are TRBV2 and TRBJ1-1; 9 bases map to TRBD1. The CDR3 spans 14 residues. Germline CDR1 reads SNHLY; CDR2 reads FYNNEI. Trimming removed 6 bases from V and 1 base from J; junction bases left unmatched: 3. CDR3 in DNA: TGTGCCAGCAGAAACAGGGGGCGGAACACTGAAGCTTTCTTT. Residues: CASRNRGRNTEAFF.

The chain employs TRBV11-2 and TRBJ2-1; D call uncertain. Deletions cut 5 bases from V and 1 base from J, with 12 bases between. Germline V gene sequence: CDR1 SGHAT, CDR2 FQNNGV. This CDR3 is 15 amino acids long. The chain's CDR3 is CASSAPDPSYNEQFF. The CDR3 nucleotides are TGTGCCAGCAGCGCACCGGATCCATCCTACAATGAGCAGTTCTTC.

This clonotype was seen at least ten times. The V gene is TRBV6-2 or TRBV6-3, the J gene TRBJ2-2, with D unclear. V was clipped by 6 bases and J by 5 bases, with 10 bases between them. The CDR3 spans 13 residues. Germline V gives CDR1 MNHEY, CDR2 SVGEGT. The CDR3 loop reads CASSGFLTGELFF. The CDR3 DNA is TGTGCCAGCAGCGGGTTTCTGACCGGGGAGCTGTTTTTT.

This clonotype has a handful of counts. V and J are TRBV6-2 or TRBV6-3 and TRBJ2-2; D gene ambiguous. The CDR3 covers 13 residues. The V and J ends lost 6 bases and 4 bases respectively, with 9 bases between them. CDR1 and CDR2 (germline): MNHEY, SVGEGT. CDR3 sequence (DNA): TGTGCCAGCAGACCAACACCCACCGGGGAGCTGTTTTTT. As protein: CASRPTPTGELFF.

Concerning this clonotype: It may be a read error: a sequence one base away is much more abundant. This sequence joins TRBV30 and TRBJ2-7; TRBD2 matches at 9 bases. This CDR3 contains 14 residues. Trimming removed 3 bases from V and 6 bases from J; junction bases left unmatched: 9. CDR1 is GTSNPN and CDR2 is SVGIG in the germline V gene (reference sequence). The CDR3: CAWRPAGGFSEQYF. The CDR3 DNA sequence: TGTGCCTGGAGGCCCGCGGGGGGGTTCAGCGAGCAGTACTTC.

This clonotype was observed a few times. J is TRBJ2-7 and V is TRBV30, with D perhaps TRBD1 (5 bases). V dropped 1 base and J dropped 2 bases, with 6 bases sitting between them. There are 12 residues in the CDR3. Germline V CDR1 and CDR2: GTSNPN, SVGIG (reference sequence). The CDR3 protein is CAWSADTYEQYF. The CDR3, as DNA: TGTGCCTGGAGTGCGGACACCTACGAGCAGTACTTC.

As regards this clonotype: A clone one base away is much larger, so this may be a read error. In this CDR3 the conserved last residue, phenylalanine or tryptophan, is missing, so a read error is likely. This chain uses TRBV3-1 with TRBJ1-1; perhaps TRBD1 as D (5 bases). V was pared by 2 bases and J by 8 bases, with 6 bases between. The CDR3 length is 11 residues. The germline gives CDR1 LGHDT, CDR2 YNNKEL (reference sequence). CDR3: CASSQRQEAFL. In DNA form, the CDR3 reads TGTGCCAGCAGCCAAAGACAGGAAGCTTTCCTT.

This clonotype was counted only a few times. The chain links TRBV11-2 to TRBJ1-4, with D unresolved. V was cut by 5 bases and J by 6 bases, with 16 bases left in between. CDR1 is SGHAT, CDR2 FQNNGV, per germline. CDR3 length equals 15 residues. The DNA of the CDR3 is TGTGCCAGCAGCGGGTATTCGGCTTTAGATGAAAAACTGTTTTTT. Translated: CASSGYSALDEKLFF.

A remark on this clonotype: Given a much more abundant clone one base away, this may be a read error. The J gene is TRBJ2-5, the V gene TRBV5-1; the match to TRBD1 covers 7 bases. CDR3 length equals 13 residues. The germline CDR1 and CDR2 sequences are SGHRS and YFSETQ. The J segment lost 2 bases and the V segment lost 10 bases, leaving 8 bases of the junction unmatched. This CDR3 is CAGDPTGQETQYF. CDR3 sequence (DNA): TGCGCCGGTGATCCGACAGGGCAAGAGACCCAGTACTTC.

The genes are TRBV7-9 and TRBJ2-3, with no clear D. This CDR3 is 14 amino acids long. Germline V lookup: CDR1 SEHNR, CDR2 FQNEAQ (reference sequence). Between the trimmed V and J ends, which lost 5 bases and 4 bases, there was a span of 13 bases. CDR3 protein: CASSDRPPPDTQYF. CDR3 sequence (DNA): TGTGCCAGCAGCGACCGCCCCCCCCCAGATACGCAGTATTTT.

The chain has TRBV14 and TRBJ2-7; 8 nucleotides line up with TRBD1. The CDR3 length is 14 residues. The ends lost 4 bases at V and 5 bases at J; junction bases unmatched: 7. In germline, CDR1 is SGHDN, CDR2 FVKESK. The CDR3, as DNA: TGTGCCAGCAGCCCGCAGGGGGCGGTCGACGAGCAGTACTTC. Protein sequence: CASSPQGAVDEQYF.

This clonotype appeared a few times. CDR3 bases: TGTGCCAGCAGCTTAATACAGCACAACGAGCAGTACTTC. Its translation is CASSLIQHNEQYF. The chain is built from TRBV7-9 and TRBJ2-7; D unresolved. Trimming shortened V by 2 bases and J by 5 bases, and 10 bases separated the two germline ends. The CDR3 extends over 13 amino acids. Germline V gene data show CDR1 as SEHNR and CDR2 as FQNEAQ (reference sequence). Using reference TRBV7-9 and TRBJ2-7 for the parts outside the CDR3, the full variable domain is DTGVSQNPRHKITKRGQNVTFRCDPISEHNRLYWYRQTLGQGPEFLTYFQNEAQLEKSRLLSDRFSAERPKGSFSTLEIQRTEQGDSAMYLCASSLIQHNEQYFGPGTRLTVT.

To note about this clonotype: The final CDR3 position lacks the conserved phenylalanine or tryptophan, pointing to a likely read error. This chain joins TRBV4-1 and TRBJ1-1, with no clear D. CDR1 is MGHRA, CDR2 YSYEKL, per germline. This CDR3 comprises 15 residues. CDR3 sequence: CASSLKAGVNTEAFS. CDR3 nucleotides: TGCGCCAGCAGCCTCAAAGCGGGCGTCAACACCGAAGCTTTCTCT.

With regard to this clonotype: The conserved phenylalanine or tryptophan normally closing the CDR3 is absent here, so this likely arose from a read error. V gene TRBV4-3 combines with J gene TRBJ2-7; D is perhaps TRBD1 (5 bases). CDR1 and CDR2 from the germline V gene are LGHNA and YSLEER. The length of the CDR3 is 15 residues. V lost 0 bases and J lost 1, with 10 bases in between. This chain's CDR3 is CASSQDRGRSYEQYL. CDR3 coding DNA: TGCGCCAGCAGCCAAGATAGGGGCAGATCCTACGAGCAGTACCTC.